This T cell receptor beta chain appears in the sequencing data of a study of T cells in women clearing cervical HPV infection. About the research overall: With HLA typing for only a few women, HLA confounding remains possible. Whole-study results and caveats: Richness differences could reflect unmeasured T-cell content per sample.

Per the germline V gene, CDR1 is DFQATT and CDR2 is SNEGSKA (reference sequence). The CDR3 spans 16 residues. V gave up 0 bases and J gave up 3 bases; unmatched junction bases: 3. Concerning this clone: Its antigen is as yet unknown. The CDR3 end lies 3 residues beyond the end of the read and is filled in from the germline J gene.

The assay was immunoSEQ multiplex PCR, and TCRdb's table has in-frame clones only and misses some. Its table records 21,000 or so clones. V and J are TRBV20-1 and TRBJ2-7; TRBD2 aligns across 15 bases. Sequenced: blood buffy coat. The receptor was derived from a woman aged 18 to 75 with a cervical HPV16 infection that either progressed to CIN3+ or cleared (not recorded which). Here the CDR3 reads CSARDGTSGGLYEQYF. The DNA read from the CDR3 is TGCAGTGCTAGAGATGGGACTAGCGGGGGGCTCTACGAG.